This T cell receptor beta chain was observed in a study of shared clonotypes between healthy human individuals. Study summary: Per-donor plates numbered three CD4 naive, three CD4 memory, two CD8 naive and one CD8 memory.

V was clipped by 2 bases and J by 3 bases, with 14 bases between them. The CDR3 runs 15 residues. Germline values: CDR1 SNHLY, CDR2 FYNNEI. Positive CCR7 selection of CD45RO-negative cells yielded the naive CD8 cells, and terminally differentiated effector memory CD45RA+ cells were excluded. Each of the donors was a healthy adult who was HIV-negative and had not had a recent acute infection or vaccination. Per the original data handling: In the immunoSEQ data, sequences were junction-only and lacked quality scores, so filtering differed. Clones were read by immunoSEQ multiplex PCR, and TCRdb kept only the in-frame ones, dropping some. V, J and clone size reflect that table, while D and trimming were determined from the DNA. The sample contains around 550,000 clones, roughly 96% of which appear only once.

The TCR comes from a woman aged 30 to 39 in good health. The sequenced material came from naive CD8+ T cells sorted from blood. V is TRBV2 and J is TRBJ2-7; weak D call: TRBD2 (6 bases). CDR3 bases: TGTGCCAGCAGTGAATGGGGGACTCGGAGCTACGAGCAGTACTTC. It codes for CASSEWGTRSYEQYF.